The text below deals with one T cell receptor beta chain. Its specificity is unknown. Measured with immunoSEQ multiplex PCR; TCRdb has only the in-frame clones, and not every one. Of 15,000 to 20,000 clones in the sample, approximately 85% were seen once. This specimen belongs to a study of OX40 agonist ivuxolimab in advanced cancers. At the level of the study: Age averaged around 54 years (range about 20 to 79), and 70% to 85% were male. Overall study findings and caveats: CD4+ and CD8+ T cells in blood underwent clonal expansion by week 6 at 0.1 to 3.0 mg/kg.

CDR3 length: 12 amino acids. Germline-derived CDR1 and CDR2 are SEHNR and FQNEAQ (reference sequence). The V end was cut by 4 bases, the J end by 5 bases, with 8 bases between. Autoimmune disease history or systemic immunosuppression disqualified patients. The chain couples TRBV7-9 to TRBJ2-5; TRBD2 might be the D (6 bases). This clonotype originated in an adult with an advanced solid tumor such as melanoma, head and neck, liver or kidney cancer. The sample was CD4+ or CD8+ T cells sorted from blood, taken in a trial of the OX40 agonist ivuxolimab. CDR3 sequence: CASSWGEETQYF. The CDR3 nucleotides read TGTGCCAGCAGCTGGGGGGAGGAGACCCAGTACTTC.